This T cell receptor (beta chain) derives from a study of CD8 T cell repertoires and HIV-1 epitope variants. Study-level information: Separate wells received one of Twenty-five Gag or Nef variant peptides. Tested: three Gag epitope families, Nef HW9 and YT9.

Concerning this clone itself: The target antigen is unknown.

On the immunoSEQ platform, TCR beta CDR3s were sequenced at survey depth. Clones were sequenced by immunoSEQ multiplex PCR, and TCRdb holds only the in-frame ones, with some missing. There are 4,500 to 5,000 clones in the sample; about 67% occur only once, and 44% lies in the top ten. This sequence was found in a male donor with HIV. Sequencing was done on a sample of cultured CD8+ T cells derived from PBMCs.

The CDR3 is CASSLSGDNTEAFF. The CDR3 DNA reads as TGTGCCAGCAGCTTGTCAGGGGACAACACTGAAGCTTTCTTT. This chain links TRBV11-3 with TRBJ1-1, with a tentative D call TRBD1 (6 bases). This CDR3 region has 14 residues. Per germline, CDR1 SGHNT and CDR2 YENEEA. Between the trimmed V and J ends, which lost 3 bases and 2 bases, there was a span of 10 bases.